The 23 T cell receptor beta chains reported below all come from one sample, sequenced in a study of long-term antiretroviral therapy in people with HIV. With survey level as its setting, the immunoSEQ assay was v3.0. TCRdb keeps only in-frame clones here, not all; method: immunoSEQ multiplex PCR. The sample contains more than 20,000 clones, about 85% of which appear only once. The material was unsorted PBMCs, obtained 2.3 years after starting antiretroviral therapy. The receptors here all came from a man in his forties or fifties with HIV.

CDR3 in amino acids: CASSELEQIYGYTF. CDR3 coding DNA: TGTGCCAGCAGTGAATTAGAACAGATCTATGGCTACACCTTC. This sequence joins TRBV6-1 and TRBJ1-2, with no clear D. CDR3 length equals 14 residues. The V end lost 2 bases, the J end lost 4 bases, and 11 bases lay between the germline ends. Germline CDR1 reads MNHNS; CDR2 reads SASEGT.

This clone was seen a single time. The chain joins TRBV5-1 to TRBJ1-2, with unresolved D. Trimming stripped 1 base from V and 3 bases from J, with 13 bases between. The germline gives CDR1 SGHRS, CDR2 YFSETQ. The CDR3 totals 15 residues. The CDR3 nucleotides are TGCGCCAGCAGCTTGTGGGGAGACGATTACTATGGCTACACCTTC. Translated: CASSLWGDDYYGYTF.

V usage is TRBV5-1 and J usage is TRBJ1-1, with TRBD1 matching 7 bases. CDR3 length: 16 amino acids. V was clipped by 2 bases and J by 1 base; unmatched bases: 8. The germline CDR1 and CDR2 sequences are SGHRS and YFSETQ. The CDR3 bases are TGCGCCAGCAGCTTTTTGGGACAGTCTCCGAACACTGAAGCTTTCTTT. Translated: CASSFLGQSPNTEAFF. The complete variable domain, with remaining parts taken from reference TRBV5-1 and TRBJ1-1, reads KAGVTQTPRYLIKTRGQQVTLSCSPISGHRSVSWYQQTPGQGLQFLFEYFSETQRNKGNFPGRFSGRQFSNSRSEMNVSTLELGDSALYLCASSFLGQSPNTEAFFGQGTRLTVV.

The genes are TRBV15 and TRBJ2-7; D perhaps matches TRBD1 (6 bases). This CDR3 is 14 amino acids long. Trimming took 5 bases from V and 3 from J, leaving 14 bases between them. CDR1 and CDR2 from the germline V gene are LNHNV and YYDKDF (reference sequence). This chain's CDR3 is CATSVDSIIYEQYF. The CDR3 DNA follows: TGTGCCACCAGCGTGGACAGCATCATCTACGAGCAGTACTTC.

This clone has just one count. The chain links TRBV19 to TRBJ2-2; TRBD1 or TRBD2 may be the D gene (5 bases each). V was clipped by 6 bases and J by 0 bases, with 11 bases between them. The CDR3 spans 15 residues. Germline V gives CDR1 LNHDA, CDR2 SQIVND (reference sequence). CDR3 loop: CASSEGLANTGELFF. The CDR3 DNA is TGTGCCAGTAGCGAGGGGTTGGCGAACACCGGGGAGCTGTTTTTT.

This chain connects TRBV27 to TRBJ2-7, with 8 positions matching TRBD1. This CDR3 is 14 amino acids long. The trim removed 5 bases at V and 0 bases at J, leaving 3 bases unmatched. The germline V gene has CDR1 MNHEY and CDR2 SMNVEV (reference sequence). The DNA for the CDR3 is TGTGCCAGCAGTCCAGGGGGCAGCTCCTACGAGCAGTACTTC. Translated, it gives CASSPGGSSYEQYF.

CDR3 DNA sequence: TGTGCCAGCAGCACCCGGGACAGCCCCACCTACGAGCAGTACTTC. Translation: CASSTRDSPTYEQYF. This chain joins TRBV11-3 and TRBJ2-7; 7 bases agree with TRBD1. Germline V gene data show CDR1 as SGHNT and CDR2 as YENEEA. V lost 5 bases and J lost 2; bases outside the gene matches: 9. This CDR3 is built from 15 residues.

The chain uses TRBV4-1 and TRBJ2-7, with D possibly TRBD1 on 6 matching bases. Germline V lookup: CDR1 MGHRA, CDR2 YSYEKL. V gave up 4 bases and J gave up 4 bases, with 17 bases separating them. The CDR3 contains 15 residues. CDR3: CASSPSRDMVYEQYF. CDR3 bases: TGCGCCAGCAGCCCGTCCCGGGACATGGTTTACGAGCAGTACTTC.

The CDR3 reads CASSQRTGDNEQFF. The CDR3 coding sequence is TGCGCCAGCAGCCAGAGGACAGGGGACAATGAGCAGTTCTTC. The rearrangement joins TRBV4-1 to TRBJ2-1; 9 bases align to TRBD1. The trim removed 3 bases at V and 5 bases at J, leaving 2 bases unmatched. This CDR3 contains 14 residues. Germline CDR1 MGHRA, CDR2 YSYEKL.

This clone was recorded only once. The chain carries TRBV7-2 and TRBJ2-6; D ambiguous. From germline, CDR1 is SGHTA and CDR2 FQGNSA. The CDR3 length is 15 residues. Trimming stripped 4 bases from V and 0 bases from J, with 7 bases between. CDR3 protein: CASSSGSSGANVLTF. The CDR3, as DNA: TGTGCCAGCAGCTCGGGCAGCTCTGGGGCCAACGTCCTGACTTTC. Full variable domain (rest looked up from reference TRBV7-2 and TRBJ2-6): GAGVSQSPSNKVTEKGKDVELRCDPISGHTALYWYRQSLGQGLEFLIYFQGNSAPDKSGLPSDRFSAERTGGSVSTLTIQRTQQEDSAVYLCASSSGSSGANVLTFGAGSRLTVL.

The chain carries TRBV5-1 and TRBJ2-5; TRBD1 aligns across 11 bases. CDR1 is SGHRS and CDR2 is YFSETQ in the germline V gene. V lost 4 bases, J lost 3 bases, and 8 bases stayed unmatched. CDR3 length: 16 residues. CDR3 nucleotide sequence: TGCGCCAGCAGCCTCCTAGGACAGGGGGCTAAAGAGACCCAGTACTTC. Translating gives CASSLLGQGAKETQYF. Together with reference TRBV5-1 and TRBJ2-5, the CDR3 gives the full variable domain: KAGVTQTPRYLIKTRGQQVTLSCSPISGHRSVSWYQQTPGQGLQFLFEYFSETQRNKGNFPGRFSGRQFSNSRSEMNVSTLELGDSALYLCASSLLGQGAKETQYFGPGTRLLVL.

This clone has a handful of counts. The chain combines TRBV6-6 with TRBJ1-5; 9 bases are a match to TRBD1. CDR1 is MNHNY, CDR2 SVGAGI, per germline (reference sequence). There are 16 residues in the CDR3. Trimming removed 7 bases from V and 2 bases from J; junction bases left unmatched: 9. As DNA, the CDR3 is TGTGCCAGCAACCCCGACAGGACAGGGGGCAATCAGCCCCAGCATTTT. Amino acid sequence: CASNPDRTGGNQPQHF.

This chain links TRBV30 with TRBJ1-5, with D possibly being TRBD1 (5 bases). The CDR3 has 13 amino acids. V gave up 4 bases and J gave up 7 bases, with 14 bases separating them. In germline, CDR1 is GTSNPN, CDR2 SVGIG (reference sequence). This chain's CDR3 is CAWTSGGRQPQHF. CDR3 coding DNA: TGTGCCTGGACCTCGGGGGGTAGGCAGCCCCAGCATTTT.

The gene calls are TRBV5-6 and TRBJ1-5; D remains unclear. Germline V gives CDR1 SGHDT, CDR2 YYEEEE. V was cut by 3 bases and J by 7 bases, with 14 bases left in between. This CDR3 is 14 amino acids long. The CDR3 reads CASSSGPMGQPQHF. The CDR3 DNA is TGTGCCAGCAGCTCGGGTCCGATGGGGCAGCCCCAGCATTTT.

This clone was found once. The V gene is TRBV6-5, the J gene TRBJ1-1; 7 nucleotides line up with TRBD1. The CDR3 is 14 amino acids. CDR1 and CDR2 from the germline V gene are MNHEY and SVGAGI. V shed 6 bases and J 1 base; nucleotides not matched to a gene: 5. CDR3 in DNA: TGTGCCAGCAGCCACGGGGACAGGAACACTGAAGCTTTCTTT. Translated: CASSHGDRNTEAFF.

This rearrangement joins TRBV11-2 to TRBJ1-1; D unclear. The length of the CDR3 is 14 residues. Per germline, CDR1 SGHAT and CDR2 FQNNGV. V gave up 0 bases and J gave up 6 bases, with 11 bases separating them. The CDR3 sequence: CASSLERQSSEAFF. As DNA, the CDR3 is TGTGCCAGCAGCTTAGAGCGGCAGAGCTCTGAAGCTTTCTTT. Drawing the rest from reference TRBV11-2 and TRBJ1-1, the complete variable domain is EAGVAQSPRYKIIEKRQSVAFWCNPISGHATLYWYQQILGQGPKLLIQFQNNGVVDDSQLPKDRFSAERLKGVDSTLKIQPAKLEDSAVYLCASSLERQSSEAFFGQGTRLTVV.

This rearrangement joins TRBV4-1 to TRBJ2-1; 7 nucleotides agree with TRBD1. The CDR3 loop spans 14 amino acids. V shed 6 bases, J shed 0 bases, and the junction held 2 bases outside the gene matches. Germline V gene lookup returns CDR1 MGHRA and CDR2 YSYEKL. CDR3 nucleotide sequence: TGCGCCAGCAGGCCAGGGGGCTCCTACAATGAGCAGTTCTTC. Translated: CASRPGGSYNEQFF.

CDR3 residues: CASSLSGRASRNEQFF. CDR3 DNA sequence: TGTGCCAGCAGCCTCAGCGGGAGGGCCTCTCGGAATGAGCAGTTCTTC. The genes are TRBV13 and TRBJ2-1, with 10 bases that match TRBD2. With 5 bases clipped from V and 7 bases from J, the junction kept 11 bases outside the gene matches. Per the germline V gene, CDR1 is PRHDT and CDR2 is FYEKMQ (reference sequence). The CDR3 extends over 16 amino acids.

The V call is TRBV7-8, the J call TRBJ1-4, with 9 bases that match TRBD1. CDR3 length: 15 residues. V gave up 5 bases and J gave up 3 bases; unmatched junction bases: 4. The germline V gene has CDR1 SGHVS and CDR2 FQNEAQ. As DNA, the CDR3 is TGTGCCAGCAGCCCGTGGACAGGGGCTAATGAAAAACTGTTTTTT. It codes for CASSPWTGANEKLFF.

The V gene is TRBV19, the J gene TRBJ2-2, with 8 bases that match TRBD2. V lost 10 bases to trimming and J lost 1 base; unmatched junction nucleotides: 17. This CDR3 spans 18 amino acids. Germline lookup yields CDR1 LNHDA and CDR2 SQIVND (reference sequence). The CDR3, as DNA: TGTGCCACCGCGAGGGCCCTAACTAGCGGTCAGAACACCGGGGAGCTGTTTTTT. Protein: CATARALTSGQNTGELFF. The full variable domain, completed using reference TRBV19 and TRBJ2-2, is DGGITQSPKYLFRKEGQNVTLSCEQNLNHDAMYWYRQDPGQGLRLIYYSQIVNDFQKGDIAEGYSVSREKKESFPLTVTSAQKNPTAFYLCATARALTSGQNTGELFFGEGSRLTVL.

This clone occurred a few times. This sequence joins TRBV2 and TRBJ1-2; 7 positions match TRBD1. This CDR3 has 13 residues. Trimming removed 3 bases from V and 12 bases from J; junction bases left unmatched: 10. Germline CDR1 reads SNHLY; CDR2 reads FYNNEI. As DNA, the CDR3 is TGTGCCAGCAGTGAGATGGACAGGTTTTCTCACACCTTC. Its protein is CASSEMDRFSHTF.

This rearrangement joins TRBV7-9 to TRBJ1-5; D is unclear. This CDR3 has 13 residues. The germline V gene encodes CDR1 SEHNR and CDR2 FQNEAQ (reference sequence). V gave up 5 bases and J gave up 4 bases, with 9 bases separating them. CDR3 coding DNA: TGTGCCAGCAGCCAGGACGGGAATCAGCCCCAGCATTTT. This translates into CASSQDGNQPQHF.

The rearrangement links TRBV11-1 to TRBJ2-7, with D unclear. V lost 0 bases and J 0 bases, leaving 3 bases between the germline ends. CDR3 length: 13 residues. The germline CDR1 and CDR2 sequences are SGHAT and FQDESV (reference sequence). The DNA of the CDR3 is TGTGCCAGCAGCTTAGCTTCCTCCTACGAGCAGTACTTC. Amino acid sequence: CASSLASSYEQYF.